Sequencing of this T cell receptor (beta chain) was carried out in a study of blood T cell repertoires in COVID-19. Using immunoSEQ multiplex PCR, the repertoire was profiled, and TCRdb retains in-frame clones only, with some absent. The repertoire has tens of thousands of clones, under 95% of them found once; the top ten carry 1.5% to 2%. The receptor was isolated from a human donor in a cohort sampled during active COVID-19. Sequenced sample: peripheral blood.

The CDR3, as DNA: TGTGCCAGCAGCCCCGGGACTAGCGGCCAAGAGACCCAGTACTTC. This gives the protein CASSPGTSGQETQYF. The chain employs TRBV7-9 and TRBJ2-5, with 11 nucleotides matching TRBD2. V dropped 5 bases and J dropped 1; count of bases not matched to a gene: 3. CDR1 and CDR2 from the germline V gene are SEHNR and FQNEAQ (reference sequence). This CDR3 has 15 residues.